Sequencing of this T cell receptor beta chain was carried out in a study of regulatory and conventional T cells in RAG deficiency. Findings and limits, study-wide: Patient subsets had shorter CDR3s; Omenn Treg-Tconv overlap exceeded 80%.

About this clone itself: Its target is unknown.

There are 12 residues in the CDR3. V was cut by 5 bases and J by 1 base, with 2 bases left in between. Germline V lookup: CDR1 SGHNT, CDR2 YENEEA. The sorted conventional CD4+ T cells were CD25-low and CD127-high, with genomic DNA sequenced. The method was immunoSEQ multiplex PCR; TCRdb's version includes in-frame clones alone and lacks a portion of them. Of 20,000 or so clones in the sample, approximately 93% were seen once. These records were also assigned to another study, of regulatory T cells. That work contributes: Amplification used 52 TRBV primers and 13 TRBJ primers. Skewed V and J usage and few unique V-J pairs marked patient repertoires, most in Tregs.

The specimen sequenced was CD4+ T cells sorted from blood. This sequence was found in a human donor in good health. This chain connects TRBV11-3 to TRBJ2-2, with D unresolved. This chain's CDR3 is CASSLNTGELFF. The DNA of the CDR3 is TGTGCCAGCAGCCTGAACACCGGGGAGCTGTTTTTT.